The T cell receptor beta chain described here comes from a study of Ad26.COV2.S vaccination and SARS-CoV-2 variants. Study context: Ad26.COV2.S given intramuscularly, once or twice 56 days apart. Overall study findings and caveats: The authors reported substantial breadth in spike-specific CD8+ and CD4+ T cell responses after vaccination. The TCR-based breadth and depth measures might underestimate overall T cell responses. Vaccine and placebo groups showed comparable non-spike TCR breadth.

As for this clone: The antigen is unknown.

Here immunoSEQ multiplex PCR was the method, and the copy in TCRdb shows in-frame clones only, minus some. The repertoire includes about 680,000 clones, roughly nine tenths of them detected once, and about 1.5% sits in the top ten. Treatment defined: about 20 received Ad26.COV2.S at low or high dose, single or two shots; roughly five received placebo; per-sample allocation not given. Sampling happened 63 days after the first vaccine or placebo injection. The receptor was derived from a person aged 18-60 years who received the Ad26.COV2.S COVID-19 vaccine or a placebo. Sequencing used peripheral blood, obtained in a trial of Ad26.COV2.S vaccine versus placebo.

CDR3 sequence (DNA): TGTGCCAGCAGTTTCACCGGGACGGGGGGCTCACCCCTCCACTTT. This codes for CASSFTGTGGSPLHF. The chain uses TRBV7-2 and TRBJ1-6; the D gene is possibly TRBD1 (6 bases). The CDR3 totals 15 residues. Deletions cut 6 bases from V and 10 bases from J, with 19 bases between. Looked up from germline, CDR1 is SGHTA and CDR2 is FQGNSA.